What follows is one T cell receptor (beta chain) and its context. Antigen: not known. A much larger clone differs from this one at a single base, so this may be a read error. The authors made cDNA by 5'RACE with 10-nucleotide random UMIs. TCRdb reanalysed the 5' RACE reads using MiXCR and keeps one entry per CDR3 protein. The sample has some 48,000 distinct CDR3 sequences; 10% are singletons. This sample stems from a study of neurological immune-mediated disorders. Study results and caveats: The most TCR clonal expansion was seen in HTLV-1-associated myelopathy, and the least was seen in multiple sclerosis, which fell below healthy controls. None of the CDR3 amino acid sequences found in expanded clones was shared across subjects. This suggests that the TCR-beta repertoires were private in all groups.

V lost 5 bases to trimming and J lost 3 bases; unmatched junction nucleotides: 1. This CDR3 is 13 amino acids long. Germline-derived CDR1 and CDR2 are SGHDN and FVKESK. Source material was 2 million unsorted PBMCs, stored at -80 °C in RNAlater. The sequenced material came from PBMCs. This receptor was taken from a woman between 40 and 50 years old with HTLV-1-associated myelopathy (HAM/TSP). The chain carries TRBV14 and TRBJ2-7; 10 bases are a match to TRBD1. The CDR3 DNA reads TGTGCCAGCAGCGGACAGGGGGTCTACGAGCAGTACTTC. This codes for CASSGQGVYEQYF. The variable domain in full, completed from reference TRBV14 and TRBJ2-7, reads EAGVTQFPSHSVIEKGQTVTLRCDPISGHDNLYWYRRVMGKEIKFLLHFVKESKQDESGMPNNRFLAERTGGTYSTLKVQPAELEDSGVYFCASSGQGVYEQYFGPGTRLTVT.